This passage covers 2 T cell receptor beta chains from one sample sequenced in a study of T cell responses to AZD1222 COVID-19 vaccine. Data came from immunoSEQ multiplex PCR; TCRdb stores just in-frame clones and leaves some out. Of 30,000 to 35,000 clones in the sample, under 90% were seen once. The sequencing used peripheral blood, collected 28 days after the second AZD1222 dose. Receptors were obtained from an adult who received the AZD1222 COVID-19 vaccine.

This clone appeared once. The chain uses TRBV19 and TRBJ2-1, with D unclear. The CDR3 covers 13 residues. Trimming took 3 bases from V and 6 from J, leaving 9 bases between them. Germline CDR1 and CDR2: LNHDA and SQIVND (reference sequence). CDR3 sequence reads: CASSILRANEQFF. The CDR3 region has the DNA TGTGCCAGTAGTATCCTAAGAGCCAATGAGCAGTTCTTC.

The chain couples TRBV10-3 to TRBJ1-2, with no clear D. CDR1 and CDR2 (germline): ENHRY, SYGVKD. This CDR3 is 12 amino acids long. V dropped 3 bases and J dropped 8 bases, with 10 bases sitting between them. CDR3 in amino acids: CAISDRGIGYTF. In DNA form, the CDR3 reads TGTGCCATCAGTGATCGGGGAATCGGCTACACCTTC.